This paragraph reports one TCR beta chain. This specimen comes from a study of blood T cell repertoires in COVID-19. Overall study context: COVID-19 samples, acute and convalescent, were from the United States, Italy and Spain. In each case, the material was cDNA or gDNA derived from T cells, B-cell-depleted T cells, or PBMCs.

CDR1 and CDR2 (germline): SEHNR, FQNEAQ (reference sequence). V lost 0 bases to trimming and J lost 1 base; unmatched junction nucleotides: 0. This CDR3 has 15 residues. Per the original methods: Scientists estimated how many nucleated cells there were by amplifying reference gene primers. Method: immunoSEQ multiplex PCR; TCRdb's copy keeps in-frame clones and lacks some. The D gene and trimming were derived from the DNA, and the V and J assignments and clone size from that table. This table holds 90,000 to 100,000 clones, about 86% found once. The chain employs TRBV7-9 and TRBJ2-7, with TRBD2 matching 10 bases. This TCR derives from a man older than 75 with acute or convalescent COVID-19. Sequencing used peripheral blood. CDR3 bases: TGTGCCAGCAGCTTAGCGGGACTAGCGTCCTACGAGCAGTACTTC. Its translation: CASSLAGLASYEQYF.